What follows describes a single T cell receptor beta chain. Its antigen remains unidentified. 60 Vbeta and 13 Jbeta primers were used in PCR. Clones were sequenced by immunoSEQ multiplex PCR, and TCRdb holds only the in-frame ones, with some missing. This table holds around 100,000 clones. The CDR3 contains 13 residues. The V gene's germline CDR1 is ENHRY and CDR2 SYGVKD. Unmatched junction bases numbered 5, after V lost 6 bases and J lost 5 bases. This specimen belongs to a study of cytomegalovirus exposure and HLA in healthy donors. Study observations and caveats: Testing in vitro showed three CMV-associated chains specific for CMV antigens.

Sequencing input: PBMCs. This receptor was taken from a man aged 35-49 years in good health and CMV-seropositive. The chain has TRBV10-3 and TRBJ2-7; TRBD1 aligns across 9 bases. The chain's CDR3 is CAISPGTGNEQYF. As DNA, the CDR3 is TGTGCCATCAGCCCCGGGACAGGGAACGAGCAGTACTTC.